Listed below are T cell receptor beta chains from one sample, sequenced in a study of blood T cell repertoires in COVID-19. TCRdb's copy holds only in-frame clones and misses some; the assay was immunoSEQ multiplex PCR. The table lists under 400,000 clones, roughly nine tenths of them singletons. The sequenced sample was peripheral blood. These receptors came from an older woman with COVID-19, enrolled during active disease. The CDR3 runs from the conserved cysteine through the conserved F or W. A D gene is named only where the DNA matches it firmly. A clone size is listed for some rows: how often the clone was seen (once, few, many), or a class if it is expanded.

J gene: TRBJ2-3
D gene: .
clone size: once
V gene: TRBV6-5
CDR3 DNA: TGTGCCAGCAGTCAGGGATTAACTAGCACAGATACGCAGTATTTT
CDR3 protein: CASSQGLTSTDTQYF

J gene: TRBJ2-1
D gene: .
clone size: .
V gene: TRBV9
CDR3 DNA: TGTGCCAGCAGCGTAGCTTCCAGGACATACAATGAGCAGTTCTTC
CDR3 protein: CASSVASRTYNEQFF

J gene: TRBJ1-1
D gene: .
clone size: .
V gene: TRBV5-3
CDR3 DNA: TGTGCCAGAAGATTTCGGAACACTGAAGCTTTCTTT
CDR3 protein: CARRFRNTEAFF

J gene: TRBJ1-4
D gene: TRBD1
clone size: .
V gene: TRBV5-1
CDR3 DNA: TGCGCCAGCAGCACGAGGGGGACAGGGGACGAAAAACTGTTTTTT
CDR3 protein: CASSTRGTGDEKLFF

J gene: TRBJ2-7
D gene: .
clone size: .
V gene: TRBV27
CDR3 DNA: TGTGCCAGCAGTCCCCGGGGGTTCTCCTACGAGCAGTACTTC
CDR3 protein: CASSPRGFSYEQYF

J gene: TRBJ2-1
D gene: TRBD2
clone size: .
V gene: TRBV3-1/TRBV3-2
CDR3 DNA: TGTGCCAGCAGCCCCCCCCCGGCGGGGGGCGGAAATGAGCAGTTCTTC
CDR3 protein: CASSPPPAGGGNEQFF

J gene: TRBJ1-2
D gene: TRBD1
clone size: .
V gene: TRBV18
CDR3 DNA: TGTGCCAGCTCACCTACCGGGACAGGGTATGGCTACACCTTC
CDR3 protein: CASSPTGTGYGYTF

J gene: TRBJ1-3
D gene: TRBD1
clone size: .
V gene: TRBV2
CDR3 DNA: TGTGCCAGCAGGGCCGGGACAGGGACTGGAAACACCATATATTTT
CDR3 protein: CASRAGTGTGNTIYF

J gene: TRBJ2-5
D gene: TRBD2
clone size: .
V gene: TRBV3-1/TRBV3-2
CDR3 DNA: TGTGCCAGCAGCCAAGTCATTGCGGGGGGGCGAGAGACCCAGTACTTC
CDR3 protein: CASSQVIAGGRETQYF

J gene: TRBJ1-2
D gene: TRBD1
clone size: .
V gene: TRBV20-1
CDR3 DNA: TGCAGTGCTTCTATCCGGGACAGAGCAAGCTTC
CDR3 protein: CSASIRDRASF

J gene: TRBJ1-2
D gene: .
clone size: once
V gene: TRBV25-1
CDR3 DNA: TGTGCCAGCAGTGAATTGAGTGCCCCGGCAGGCTATGGCTACACCTTC
CDR3 protein: CASSELSAPAGYGYTF

J gene: TRBJ1-4
D gene: .
clone size: .
V gene: TRBV9
CDR3 DNA: TGTGCCAGCAGCGTAGGGGGCAGCCGTAATGAAAAACTGTTTTTT
CDR3 protein: CASSVGGSRNEKLFF

J gene: TRBJ1-4
D gene: .
clone size: .
V gene: TRBV7-9
CDR3 DNA: TGTGCCTGGGGGGGGGCCATCGAAAAACTGTTTTTT
CDR3 protein: CAWGGAIEKLFF

J gene: TRBJ1-6
D gene: TRBD1
clone size: once
V gene: TRBV18
CDR3 DNA: TGTGCCAGCTCACCCGACAGGGCCAATTCACCCCTCCACTTT
CDR3 protein: CASSPDRANSPLHF

J gene: TRBJ2-2
D gene: .
clone size: .
V gene: TRBV12-3/TRBV12-4
CDR3 DNA: TGTGCCAGCAGTTTCGGGGGTGCCGGGGAGCTGTTTTTT
CDR3 protein: CASSFGGAGELFF

J gene: TRBJ1-1
D gene: .
clone size: .
V gene: TRBV5-1
CDR3 DNA: TGCGCCAGCAGCTCCGGGACAATCGTCGCTGAAGCTTTCTTT
CDR3 protein: CASSSGTIVAEAFF

J gene: TRBJ2-3
D gene: TRBD1
clone size: .
V gene: TRBV3-1/TRBV3-2
CDR3 DNA: TGTGCCAGCAGCCCGCGGGACAGGGGCACAGATACGCAGTATTTT
CDR3 protein: CASSPRDRGTDTQYF

J gene: TRBJ1-2
D gene: TRBD1
clone size: .
V gene: TRBV6-5
CDR3 DNA: TGTGCCAGCAGTTACTCTCAAGGACAGGGGAAGAGCTACACCTTC
CDR3 protein: CASSYSQGQGKSYTF

J gene: TRBJ1-1
D gene: TRBD1
clone size: .
V gene: TRBV5-6
CDR3 DNA: TGTGCCAGCAGCCTAGGGACAGGGAGTGGGAACACTGAAGCTTTCTTT
CDR3 protein: CASSLGTGSGNTEAFF

J gene: TRBJ2-1
D gene: .
clone size: .
V gene: TRBV12-3/TRBV12-4
CDR3 DNA: TGTGCCAGCTCCTCCCGTGAGGAGCAGTTCTTC
CDR3 protein: CASSSREEQFF

J gene: TRBJ1-2
D gene: .
clone size: once
V gene: TRBV6-1
CDR3 DNA: TGTGCCAGCAGTGAACAGGCCCTTGGAAGCTATGGCTACACCTTC
CDR3 protein: CASSEQALGSYGYTF

J gene: TRBJ1-2
D gene: .
clone size: .
V gene: TRBV29-1
CDR3 DNA: TGCAGCGTCCGGGACACCCTGAGATATGGCTACACCTTC
CDR3 protein: CSVRDTLRYGYTF

J gene: TRBJ2-2
D gene: .
clone size: once
V gene: TRBV2
CDR3 DNA: TGTGCCAGCAGGAAGGAGACCTACACCGGGGAGCTGTTTTTT
CDR3 protein: CASRKETYTGELFF

J gene: TRBJ1-5
D gene: .
clone size: .
V gene: TRBV12-1
CDR3 DNA: TGTGCCAGCAGGTGGGACAGGGGGCATCAGCCCCAGCATTTT
CDR3 protein: CASRWDRGHQPQHF

J gene: TRBJ1-2
D gene: TRBD1
clone size: .
V gene: TRBV4-1
CDR3 DNA: TGCGCCAGCAGCCGGGGGCCGGGACAGGGTAACTATGGCTACACCTTC
CDR3 protein: CASSRGPGQGNYGYTF

J gene: TRBJ2-1
D gene: TRBD2
clone size: .
V gene: TRBV19
CDR3 DNA: TGTGCCAGTATGGGACTAGCGGGGGGGCCCTACAATGAGCAGTTCTTC
CDR3 protein: CASMGLAGGPYNEQFF

J gene: TRBJ2-3
D gene: .
clone size: .
V gene: TRBV2
CDR3 DNA: TGTGCCAGCAGCTTTAGCACAGATACGCAGTATTTT
CDR3 protein: CASSFSTDTQYF

J gene: TRBJ2-1
D gene: TRBD1
clone size: .
V gene: TRBV5-1
CDR3 DNA: TGCGCCAGCAGCCTGTCGGGACAGTCCTACAATGAGCAGTTCTTC
CDR3 protein: CASSLSGQSYNEQFF

J gene: TRBJ1-6
D gene: TRBD1
clone size: .
V gene: TRBV27
CDR3 DNA: TGTGCCAGCACAGGGACAGGGCGGTATTCACCCCTCCACTTT
CDR3 protein: CASTGTGRYSPLHF

J gene: TRBJ2-1
D gene: TRBD2
clone size: .
V gene: TRBV3-1/TRBV3-2
CDR3 DNA: TGTGCCAGCAGCCACCCAGGGACTAGCGGGGGGGTTGGAGAGCAGTTCTTC
CDR3 protein: CASSHPGTSGGVGEQFF

J gene: TRBJ1-4
D gene: TRBD1
clone size: .
V gene: TRBV2
CDR3 DNA: TGTGCCAGCAGGGGGGACAGTGCTAATGAAAAACTGTTTTTT
CDR3 protein: CASRGDSANEKLFF

J gene: TRBJ1-5
D gene: .
clone size: .
V gene: TRBV7-9
CDR3 DNA: TGTGCCAGCAGCTTAGAGGGGGATCAGCCCCAGCATTTT
CDR3 protein: CASSLEGDQPQHF

J gene: TRBJ1-2
D gene: TRBD1
clone size: .
V gene: TRBV27
CDR3 DNA: TGTGCCAGCAGCACCCGGGACAGGCTCTATGGCTACACCTTC
CDR3 protein: CASSTRDRLYGYTF

J gene: TRBJ1-5
D gene: TRBD1
clone size: .
V gene: TRBV19
CDR3 DNA: TGTGCCAGTAAACACAGGGGGCAGGGAAGCAATCAGCCCCAGCATTTT
CDR3 protein: CASKHRGQGSNQPQHF

J gene: TRBJ1-2
D gene: TRBD1
clone size: .
V gene: TRBV4-2
CDR3 DNA: TGTGCCAGCAGCCAAAGTCGACAGGGCCTGTTGGGCTACACCTTC
CDR3 protein: CASSQSRQGLLGYTF

J gene: TRBJ1-3
D gene: .
clone size: .
V gene: TRBV5-4
CDR3 DNA: TGTGCCAGCAGCTTGGGGTCCGGTTCCGGAAACACCATATATTTT
CDR3 protein: CASSLGSGSGNTIYF

J gene: TRBJ2-1
D gene: .
clone size: .
V gene: TRBV6-5
CDR3 DNA: TGTGCCAGCGTTGGCGGGGCCAAGAATGAGCAGTTCTTC
CDR3 protein: CASVGGAKNEQFF

J gene: TRBJ2-1
D gene: .
clone size: .
V gene: TRBV6-2/TRBV6-3
CDR3 DNA: TGTGCCAGCAGCCCACACGATGAGCAGTTCTTC
CDR3 protein: CASSPHDEQFF

J gene: TRBJ1-6
D gene: .
clone size: .
V gene: TRBV6-5
CDR3 DNA: TGTGCCAGCAGTTTCCTCAGGGATTCACCCCTCCACTTT
CDR3 protein: CASSFLRDSPLHF

J gene: TRBJ2-5
D gene: TRBD1
clone size: .
V gene: TRBV11-1
CDR3 DNA: TGTGCCAGCAGCGGGGACAGAAGAAAAGAGACCCAGTACTTC
CDR3 protein: CASSGDRRKETQYF

J gene: TRBJ1-2
D gene: .
clone size: .
V gene: TRBV6-5
CDR3 DNA: TGTGCCAGCAGTTACCGGGACCAAGGGGGCTATGGCTACACCTTC
CDR3 protein: CASSYRDQGGYGYTF

J gene: TRBJ1-3
D gene: TRBD1
clone size: .
V gene: TRBV4-2
CDR3 DNA: TGTGCCAGCAGCTTAACAGGGGGCTCTGGAAACACCATATATTTT
CDR3 protein: CASSLTGGSGNTIYF

J gene: TRBJ2-5
D gene: .
clone size: once
V gene: TRBV28
CDR3 DNA: TGTGCCAGCAGTCCATCCAGGGCGGGGGCAATCGGGGAGACCCAGTACTTC
CDR3 protein: CASSPSRAGAIGETQYF

J gene: TRBJ1-1
D gene: .
clone size: .
V gene: TRBV19
CDR3 DNA: TGTGCCAGTAGTCCCCAACCGAGGAACACTGAAGCTTTCTTT
CDR3 protein: CASSPQPRNTEAFF

J gene: TRBJ1-4
D gene: .
clone size: .
V gene: TRBV2
CDR3 DNA: TGTGCCAGCAGTAAAGAAAGGGGGGAAAAACTGTTTTTT
CDR3 protein: CASSKERGEKLFF

J gene: TRBJ2-1
D gene: TRBD1
clone size: once
V gene: TRBV5-1
CDR3 DNA: TGCGCCAGCCGATCTCCGGGACAGGTTAGACAGCAGTTCTTC
CDR3 protein: CASRSPGQVRQQFF

J gene: TRBJ2-7
D gene: .
clone size: once
V gene: TRBV14
CDR3 DNA: TGTGCCAGCAGCCAAGTGGGGGGACGACACGAGCAGTACTTC
CDR3 protein: CASSQVGGRHEQYF

J gene: TRBJ1-1
D gene: .
clone size: .
V gene: TRBV2
CDR3 DNA: TGTGCCAGCCAGGGCGGGAGGGAAGCTTTCTTT
CDR3 protein: CASQGGREAFF

J gene: TRBJ2-5
D gene: TRBD1
clone size: .
V gene: TRBV12-3/TRBV12-4
CDR3 DNA: TGTGCCAGCAGAGGGACAGCACAAGAGACCCAGTACTTC
CDR3 protein: CASRGTAQETQYF

J gene: TRBJ1-2
D gene: TRBD1
clone size: .
V gene: TRBV10-2
CDR3 DNA: TGCGCCAGCAGTGAGTCGGGTACAGGGGCCCCGGGCTACACCTTC
CDR3 protein: CASSESGTGAPGYTF

J gene: TRBJ2-2
D gene: TRBD1
clone size: .
V gene: TRBV9
CDR3 DNA: TGTGCCAGCAGCTCGGGACAGCCTTATACCGGGGAGCTGTTTTTT
CDR3 protein: CASSSGQPYTGELFF

J gene: TRBJ1-2
D gene: TRBD1
clone size: .
V gene: TRBV29-1
CDR3 DNA: TGCAGCGTTGAACCACAGGGGGCGCATTATGGCTACACCTTC
CDR3 protein: CSVEPQGAHYGYTF

J gene: TRBJ1-2
D gene: .
clone size: .
V gene: TRBV11-2
CDR3 DNA: TGTGCCAGCAGCCTCGCCGGGAGGGTAGAGGGCTACACCTTC
CDR3 protein: CASSLAGRVEGYTF

J gene: TRBJ2-4
D gene: TRBD1
clone size: .
V gene: TRBV11-2
CDR3 DNA: TGTGCCAGCAGCTTAGGTTCAGGGGGCGCCCAAAACATTCAGTACTTC
CDR3 protein: CASSLGSGGAQNIQYF